This section outlines one T cell receptor (beta chain) sequence together with its context. Its specific antigen is unknown. An end of the junction differs from the germline gene, which may be a read error. Spanning cysteine to phenylalanine, the CDR3 consists of 12 amino acids. Here the CDR3 DNA is all that survives: 36 bases in frame from base 1. Via the germline V gene, CDR1 is SQVTM and CDR2 ANQGSEA. Total RNA and DNA were co-extracted without cell sorting from roughly 20-30 mg of bulk tissue using the AllPrep DNA/RNA mini kit. Surgical resection was performed in China between late 2015 and March 2016 on roughly 5 patients with histopathologically diagnosed primary liver carcinoma. At the time of sampling, the patients had chronic HBV infection and had not received any treatment. Each tumor was sampled at five spatially separated regions: the superior, inferior, left-lateral and right-lateral poles and the tumor centre. According to histology, viable tumor cells made up more than 85% of every tumor sample. Fresh tumor and adjacent tissue pieces were bisected, with one half stored in RNAlater at -80 degrees C and the other half sent for histology.

This sample is part of a study of tumor-infiltrating lymphocytes in primary liver carcinoma (TCRdb year 2017). As for the study more broadly: Of the five patients (three men and two women, aged 30 to 69 years), four had hepatocellular carcinoma and one had combined HCC and intrahepatic cholangiocarcinoma. The five patients had tumors staged T1-T3 N0M0, with maximum diameters ranging from 4.2 to 10 cm. Each sample produced roughly 3.5 to 7.5 million productive TCRbeta reads, and read depth showed no significant difference between tissue types. TCRbeta repertoire sequencing, expression microarrays and whole-exome sequencing were combined in the study across five regions of each liver tumor, with adjacent normal tissue and blood also included. A total of around 35 specimens from 5 patients, comprising around 25 tumor regions, 5 adjacent noncancerous liver tissues and 5 peripheral blood samples, were covered by TCRbeta repertoire sequencing. Agilent mRNA microarray profiling was performed on the 25 tumor region samples to relate TCRbeta repertoire diversity to the local molecular phenotype. Reproducibility between technical replicate repertoires was high, with correlation coefficients above 0.95 and mean shared-clone rates roughly 0.87.

Study-level results and caveats: Just about 8-25% of top clones turned up in all five regions of a tumor, which suggests spatial heterogeneity among tumor-infiltrating T cells. The top 250 clones made up a significantly larger repertoire fraction in tumors than in blood (p = 0.039). Because sequencing covered only the TCR beta chain and unpaired alpha chains were not captured, true repertoire diversity is likely underestimated. Repertoire overlap was higher between tumor regions (mean around 36%) than tumor-adjacent (around 17%) or tumor-blood (about 15%) pairs, consistent with antigen-driven expansion. Because the samples were bulk and unsorted, CD4+ and CD8+ T cell repertoires could not be compared. The study included only a few patients, and the authors note findings should be validated in a larger study.

A constant-region primer and ProtoScript II reverse transcriptase were used to reverse-transcribe TCRbeta-specific cDNA from roughly 500 ng total RNA. The TCRbeta libraries were prepared through three rounds of nested multiplex PCR following a slightly modified ARM-PCR procedure. Each of the first two PCR rounds ran for about 10 cycles and used multiplex TRBV1-TRBV30 forward primers together with a Cbeta reverse primer. Sample barcodes and Illumina adapters were attached in a final 25-cycle PCR using Deep VentR polymerase. Before sequencing, amplicons between 200 and 500 bp were purified from gel using a QIAquick gel extraction kit. The TCRbeta amplicons were sequenced with 250-bp paired-end reads on an Illumina HiSeq 2500. The authors' pipeline ran thus. Quality trimming of reads was performed with Trimmomatic v0.33, and paired reads were merged with FLASH v1.2.11 so that full CDR3 sequences could be recovered. V, D and J germline segments were assigned to the rearranged TCRbeta sequences by MiGEC v1.2.1b. VDJtools v1.0.0 computed clonotype statistics and Shannon-Wiener diversity indices. To cut down on sampling bias, every analysis after diversity analysis relied on just the 250 most abundant clonotypes from each sample. The public reads were reprocessed in TCRdb via fastp at Q25 and MiXCR, keeping in-frame beta chains. Rows are unified per CDR3 protein, each entry keeping the most common DNA and genes. The authors' filters were not applied to this entry. In this sample the table shows 95,000 to 100,000 distinct CDR3 sequences, approximately 70% of which occur a single time. More than 10% of the sample is in the top ten clones.

Sequenced material: liver tumor tissue from sampling region 2. This sample's cell subset or site label indicates: tumor region T2, inferior pole. The chain joins TRBV29-1 to TRBJ2-7; 7 bases in between match TRBD1. The receptor was derived from a woman between 55 and 75 years old with primary liver carcinoma and hepatitis B virus infection. CDR3 protein: CSAEQGPYEQYF. The sequenced DNA is TGCAGCGCTGAACAGGGGCCCTACGAGCAGTACTTC.